What follows describes a single TCR beta chain. Its target is unknown. The sample is drawn from a study of T cells in Graves' hyperthyroidism and ophthalmopathy. Findings and caveats of the study: Most thyroid clonotypes with frequency above 0.001 were detected in blood.

This CDR3 has 14 residues. In germline, CDR1 is DFQATT, CDR2 SNEGSKA (reference sequence). Trimming cost V 6 bases and J 3 bases, with 15 bases left between them. Amplification of TCR beta CDR3 regions used RNA as the template. HTBI primers were employed in a first-round RT-PCR of the TCR CDR3. Using its own MiXCR run on the multiplex PCR reads, TCRdb lists one record per CDR3 protein. The sample includes 300,000 to 350,000 distinct CDR3 sequences, about 18% of them seen just once. The sequenced sample was blood. V usage is TRBV20-1 and J usage is TRBJ1-5; D not resolved. This clonotype originated in a woman between 50 and 59 years old with Graves' hyperthyroidism. This chain's CDR3 is CSAEPGGINQPQHF. The CDR3 DNA follows: TGCAGTGCAGAACCGGGAGGAATCAATCAGCCCCAGCATTTT.